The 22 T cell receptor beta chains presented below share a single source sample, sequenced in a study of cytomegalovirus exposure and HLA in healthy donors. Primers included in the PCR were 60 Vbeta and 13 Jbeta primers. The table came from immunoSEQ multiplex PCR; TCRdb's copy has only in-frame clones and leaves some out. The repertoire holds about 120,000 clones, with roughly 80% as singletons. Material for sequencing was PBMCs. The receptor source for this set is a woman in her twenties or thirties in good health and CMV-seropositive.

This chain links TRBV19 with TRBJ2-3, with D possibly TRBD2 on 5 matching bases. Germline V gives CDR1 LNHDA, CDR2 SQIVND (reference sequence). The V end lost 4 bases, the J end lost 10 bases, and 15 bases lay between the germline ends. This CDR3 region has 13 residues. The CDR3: CASSKVSADAQYF. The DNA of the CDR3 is TGTGCCAGTAGTAAAGTGTCAGCGGATGCGCAGTATTTT.

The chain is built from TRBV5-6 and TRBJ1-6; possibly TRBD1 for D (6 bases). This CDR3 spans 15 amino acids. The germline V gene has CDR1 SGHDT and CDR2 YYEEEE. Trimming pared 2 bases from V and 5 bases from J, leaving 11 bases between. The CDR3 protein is CASSFQTGNNSPLHF. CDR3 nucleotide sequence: TGTGCCAGCAGCTTTCAGACAGGTAATAATTCACCCCTCCACTTT. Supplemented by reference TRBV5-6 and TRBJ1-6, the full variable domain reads DAGVTQSPTHLIKTRGQQVTLRCSPKSGHDTVSWYQQALGQGPQFIFQYYEEEERQRGNFPDRFSGHQFPNYSSELNVNALLLGDSALYLCASSFQTGNNSPLHFGNGTRLTVT.

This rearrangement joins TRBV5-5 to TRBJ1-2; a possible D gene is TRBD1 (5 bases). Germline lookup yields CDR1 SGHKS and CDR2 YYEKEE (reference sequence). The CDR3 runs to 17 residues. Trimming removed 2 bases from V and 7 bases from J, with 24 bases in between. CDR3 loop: CASSFGQGTVRYSGYTF. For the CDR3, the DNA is TGTGCCAGCAGCTTCGGGCAGGGTACGGTCAGGTATAGTGGCTACACCTTC.

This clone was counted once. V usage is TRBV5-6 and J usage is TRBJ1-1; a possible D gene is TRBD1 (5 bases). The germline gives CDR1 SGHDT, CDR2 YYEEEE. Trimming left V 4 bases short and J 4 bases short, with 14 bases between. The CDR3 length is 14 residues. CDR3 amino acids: CASSTGAGATEAFF. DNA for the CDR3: TGTGCCAGCAGCACCGGTGCTGGGGCCACTGAAGCTTTCTTT. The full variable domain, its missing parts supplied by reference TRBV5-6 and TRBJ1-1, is DAGVTQSPTHLIKTRGQQVTLRCSPKSGHDTVSWYQQALGQGPQFIFQYYEEEERQRGNFPDRFSGHQFPNYSSELNVNALLLGDSALYLCASSTGAGATEAFFGQGTRLTVV.

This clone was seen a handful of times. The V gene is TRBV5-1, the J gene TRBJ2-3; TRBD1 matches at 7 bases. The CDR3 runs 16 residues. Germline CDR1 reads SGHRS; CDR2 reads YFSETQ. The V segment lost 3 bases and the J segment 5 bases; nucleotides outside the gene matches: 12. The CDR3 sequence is CASSSTQGWSGDTQYF. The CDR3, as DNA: TGCGCCAGCAGCTCCACACAGGGGTGGAGTGGAGATACGCAGTATTTT.

The CDR3 coding sequence is TGTGCCAGCAGCTTAGGGACTGGAACTAATGAAAAACTGTTTTTT. It specifies CASSLGTGTNEKLFF. The chain carries TRBV7-9 and TRBJ1-4; D remains unclear. The V end lost 1 base, the J end lost 1 base, and 7 bases lay between the germline ends. Germline V lookup: CDR1 SEHNR, CDR2 FQNEAQ (reference sequence). The CDR3 is 15 amino acids.

CDR3 DNA: TGTGCCAGCAGCCCAAAGGGCCAACTAGCGGGGGGGTCGGAGACCCAGTACTTC. Protein product: CASSPKGQLAGGSETQYF. This sequence joins TRBV2 and TRBJ2-5; 13 bases line up with TRBD2. V shed 6 bases and J 5 bases; nucleotides not matched to a gene: 15. CDR1 SNHLY and CDR2 FYNNEI come from the germline V gene. CDR3 size: 18 residues.

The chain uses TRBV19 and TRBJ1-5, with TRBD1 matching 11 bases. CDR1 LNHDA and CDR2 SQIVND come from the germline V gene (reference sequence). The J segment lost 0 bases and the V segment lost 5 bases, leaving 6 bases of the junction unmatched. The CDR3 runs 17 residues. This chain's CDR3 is CASSPGTGGDSNQPQHF. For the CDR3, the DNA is TGTGCCAGTAGTCCCGGGACAGGGGGTGATAGCAATCAGCCCCAGCATTTT.

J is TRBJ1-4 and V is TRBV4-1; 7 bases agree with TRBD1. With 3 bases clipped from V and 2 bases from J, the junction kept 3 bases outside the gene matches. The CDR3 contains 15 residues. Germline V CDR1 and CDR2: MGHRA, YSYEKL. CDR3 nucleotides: TGCGCCAGCAGCCAGACAGGGTCGACTAATGAAAAACTGTTTTTT. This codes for CASSQTGSTNEKLFF.

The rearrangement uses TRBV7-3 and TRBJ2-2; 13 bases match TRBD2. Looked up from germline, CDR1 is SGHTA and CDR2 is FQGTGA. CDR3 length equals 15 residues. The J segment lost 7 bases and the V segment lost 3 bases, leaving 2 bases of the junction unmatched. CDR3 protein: CASSFGTSGVGELFF. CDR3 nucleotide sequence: TGTGCCAGCAGCTTTGGGACTAGCGGGGTCGGGGAGCTGTTTTTT. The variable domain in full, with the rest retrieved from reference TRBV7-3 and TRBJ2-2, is GAGVSQTPSNKVTEKGKYVELRCDPISGHTALYWYRQSLGQGPEFLIYFQGTGAADDSGLPNDRFFAVRPEGSVSTLKIQRTERGDSAVYLCASSFGTSGVGELFFGEGSRLTVL.

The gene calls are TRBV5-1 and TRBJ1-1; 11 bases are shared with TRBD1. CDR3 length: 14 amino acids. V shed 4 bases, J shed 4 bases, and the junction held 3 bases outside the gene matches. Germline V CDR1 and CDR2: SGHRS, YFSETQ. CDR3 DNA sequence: TGCGCCAGCAGCCCAGGACAGGGGGCCACTGAAGCTTTCTTT. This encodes CASSPGQGATEAFF.

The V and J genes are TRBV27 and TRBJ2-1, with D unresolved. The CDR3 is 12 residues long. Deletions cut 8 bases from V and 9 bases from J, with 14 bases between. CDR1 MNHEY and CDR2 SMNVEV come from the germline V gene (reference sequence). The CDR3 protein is CASVLMSGEQFF. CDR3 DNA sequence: TGTGCCAGCGTTCTTATGTCGGGTGAGCAGTTCTTC.

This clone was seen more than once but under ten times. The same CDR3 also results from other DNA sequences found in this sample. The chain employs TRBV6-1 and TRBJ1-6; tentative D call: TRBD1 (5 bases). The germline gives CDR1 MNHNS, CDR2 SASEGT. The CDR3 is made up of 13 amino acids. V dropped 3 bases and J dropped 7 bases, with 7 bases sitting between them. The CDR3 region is CASSDRQNSPLHF. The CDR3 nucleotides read TGTGCCAGCAGTGACAGACAGAATTCACCCCTCCACTTT.

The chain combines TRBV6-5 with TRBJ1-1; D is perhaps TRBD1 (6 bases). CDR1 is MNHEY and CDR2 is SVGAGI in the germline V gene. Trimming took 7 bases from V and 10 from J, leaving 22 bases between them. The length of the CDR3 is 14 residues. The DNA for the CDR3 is TGTGCCAGCACCTACGGGGACGGGGGGCAAGGAGCTTTCTTT. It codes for CASTYGDGGQGAFF.

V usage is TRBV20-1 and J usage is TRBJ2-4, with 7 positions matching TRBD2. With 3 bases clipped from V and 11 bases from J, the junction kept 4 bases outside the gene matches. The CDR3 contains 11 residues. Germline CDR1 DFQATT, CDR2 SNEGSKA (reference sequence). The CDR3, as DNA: TGCAGTGCTAGGAGCGGGAATCTTCAGTACTTC. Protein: CSARSGNLQYF.

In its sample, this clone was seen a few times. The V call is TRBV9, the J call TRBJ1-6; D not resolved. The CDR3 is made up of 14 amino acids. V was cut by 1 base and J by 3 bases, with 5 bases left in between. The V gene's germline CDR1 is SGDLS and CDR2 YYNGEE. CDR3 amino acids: CASSVSDYNSPLHF. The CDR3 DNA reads TGTGCCAGCAGCGTAAGCGACTATAATTCACCCCTCCACTTT.

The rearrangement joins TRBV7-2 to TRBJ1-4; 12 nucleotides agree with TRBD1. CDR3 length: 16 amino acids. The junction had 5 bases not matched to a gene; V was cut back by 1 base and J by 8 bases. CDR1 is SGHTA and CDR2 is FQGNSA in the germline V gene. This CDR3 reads CASSLGGQGAREKLFF. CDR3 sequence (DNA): TGTGCCAGCAGCTTAGGGGGACAGGGGGCGCGGGAAAAACTGTTTTTT.

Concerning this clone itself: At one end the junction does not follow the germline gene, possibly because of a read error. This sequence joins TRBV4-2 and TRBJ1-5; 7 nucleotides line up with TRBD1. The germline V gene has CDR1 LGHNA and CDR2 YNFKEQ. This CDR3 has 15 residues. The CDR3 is CASSQNDRVDQPQHF. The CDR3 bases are TGTGCCAGCAGCCAGAACGACAGGGTGGATCAACCCCAGCATTTT.

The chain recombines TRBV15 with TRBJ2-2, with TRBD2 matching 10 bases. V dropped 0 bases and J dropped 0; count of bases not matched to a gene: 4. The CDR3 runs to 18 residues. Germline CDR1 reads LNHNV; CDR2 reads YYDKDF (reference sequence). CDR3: CATSREGLAGANTGELFF. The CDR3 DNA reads TGTGCCACCAGCAGAGAAGGGCTAGCGGGGGCGAACACCGGGGAGCTGTTTTTT.

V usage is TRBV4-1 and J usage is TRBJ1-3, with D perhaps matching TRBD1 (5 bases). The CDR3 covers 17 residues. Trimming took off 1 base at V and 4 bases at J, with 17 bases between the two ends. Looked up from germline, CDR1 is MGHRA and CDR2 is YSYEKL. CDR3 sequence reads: CASSQVEIRGGGNTIYF. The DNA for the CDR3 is TGCGCCAGCAGCCAAGTGGAAATAAGGGGAGGCGGAAACACCATATATTTT.

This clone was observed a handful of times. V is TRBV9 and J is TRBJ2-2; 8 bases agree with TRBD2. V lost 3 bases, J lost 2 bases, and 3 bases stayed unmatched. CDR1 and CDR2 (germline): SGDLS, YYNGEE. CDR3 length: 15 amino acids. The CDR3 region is CASSARGGNTGELFF. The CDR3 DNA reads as TGTGCCAGCAGCGCCCGGGGGGGAAACACCGGGGAGCTGTTTTTT.

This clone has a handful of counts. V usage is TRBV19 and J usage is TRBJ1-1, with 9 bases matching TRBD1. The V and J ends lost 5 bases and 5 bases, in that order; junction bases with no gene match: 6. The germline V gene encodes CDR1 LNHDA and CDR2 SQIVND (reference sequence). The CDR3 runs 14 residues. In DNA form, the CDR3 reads TGTGCCAGTAGTCCCACAGGGGGCAGGACTGAAGCTTTCTTT. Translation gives CASSPTGGRTEAFF.